These 27 T cell receptor beta chains share one sample of origin, sequenced in a study of shared clonotypes between healthy human individuals. Measured with immunoSEQ multiplex PCR; TCRdb has only the in-frame clones, and not every one. This table holds about 2,100,000 clones, under 95% found once. As defined, naive CD8 cells were CD45RO-negative and positively selected for CCR7, with terminally differentiated effector memory CD45RA+ cells excluded. Input material: naive CD8+ T cells from PBMCs. The receptors were gathered from a man aged 18-30 years in good health. Some clones in this sample may be carry-over from other donors' samples.

This rearrangement joins TRBV10-1 to TRBJ2-1, with a weak D call TRBD2 (6 bases). The CDR3 has 12 amino acids. V was shortened by 3 bases and J by 9 bases, with 9 bases between the two germline ends. Looked up from germline, CDR1 is WNHNN and CDR2 is SYGVQD (reference sequence). The chain's CDR3 is CASSEPGSEQFF. In DNA, the CDR3 is TGCGCCAGCAGTGAACCCGGGAGTGAGCAGTTCTTC.

V gene TRBV2 combines with J gene TRBJ1-2, with a weak D call TRBD1 (5 bases). V was trimmed by 5 bases and J by 2 bases, leaving 12 bases between them. This CDR3 has 14 amino acids. CDR1 SNHLY and CDR2 FYNNEI come from the germline V gene. The CDR3 is CASSRGGANYGYTF. As DNA, the CDR3 is TGTGCCAGCAGTCGAGGTGGGGCGAACTATGGCTACACCTTC.

This chain connects TRBV13 to TRBJ2-3, with 8 bases identical to TRBD1. Trimming took 5 bases from V and 1 from J; bases not matched to a gene: 14. This CDR3 has 18 residues. Germline CDR1 reads PRHDT; CDR2 reads FYEKMQ (reference sequence). CDR3 bases: TGTGCCAGCAGCACGGGTAACCGACAGGGGCCGGGCACAGATACGCAGTATTTT. Encoded protein: CASSTGNRQGPGTDTQYF. Supplemented by reference TRBV13 and TRBJ2-3, the full variable domain reads AAGVIQSPRHLIKEKRETATLKCYPIPRHDTVYWYQQGPGQDPQFLISFYEKMQSDKGSIPDRFSAQQFSDYHSELNMSSLELGDSALYFCASSTGNRQGPGTDTQYFGPGTRLTVL.

The V gene is TRBV4-1, the J gene TRBJ1-2, with D possibly TRBD1 on 6 matching bases. V gave up 1 base and J gave up 0 bases, with 15 bases separating them. The CDR3 loop spans 17 amino acids. CDR1 MGHRA and CDR2 YSYEKL come from the germline V gene. The CDR3 bases are TGCGCCAGCAGCCAAGTTGACAGGTACCCTTCTAACTATGGCTACACCTTC. Protein sequence: CASSQVDRYPSNYGYTF.

Remarks on this clone: The germline gene is not matched at one end of the junction; a read error may be the cause. Other DNA sequences in this sample translate to the same CDR3. The rearrangement uses TRBV27 and TRBJ1-1, with D perhaps TRBD1 (5 bases). The V gene's germline CDR1 is MNHEY and CDR2 SMNVEV (reference sequence). The CDR3 has 15 residues. The CDR3: CASSLLGTGNTEAFF. CDR3 DNA sequence: TGTGCTAGCAGTTTATTAGGAACAGGGAACACTGAAGCTTTCTTT.

CDR3 sequence: CASSVQGTYNEQFF. CDR3 coding DNA: TGTGCCAGCAGTGTACAGGGGACTTACAATGAGCAGTTCTTC. The chain employs TRBV25-1 and TRBJ2-1; the D gene is possibly TRBD1 (7 bases). CDR3 size: 14 residues. V lost 4 bases and J 4 bases, leaving 11 bases between the germline ends. Looked up from germline, CDR1 is MGHDK and CDR2 is SYGVNS. The full variable domain, its missing parts supplied by reference TRBV25-1 and TRBJ2-1, is EADIYQTPRYLVIGTGKKITLECSQTMGHDKMYWYQQDPGMELHLIHYSYGVNSTEKGDLSSESTVSRIRTEHFPLTLESARPSHTSQYLCASSVQGTYNEQFFGPGTRLTVL.

The chain carries TRBV2 and TRBJ2-1, with D possibly matching TRBD1 (6 bases). V lost 6 bases and J lost 3, with 9 bases in between. This CDR3 has 13 amino acids. CDR1 is SNHLY and CDR2 is FYNNEI in the germline V gene. The CDR3 DNA reads TGTGCCAGCAGGGCAGGGGTCTACAATGAGCAGTTCTTC. It encodes CASRAGVYNEQFF.

This chain joins TRBV5-4 and TRBJ2-7, with TRBD2 matching 8 bases. The CDR3 runs to 15 residues. The V segment lost 5 bases and the J segment 5 bases; nucleotides outside the gene matches: 12. CDR1 is SGHNT, CDR2 YYREEE, per germline (reference sequence). CDR3 protein: CASSLKREKGNEQYF. The CDR3 DNA is TGTGCCAGCAGTCTGAAGCGGGAGAAAGGGAACGAGCAGTACTTC.

The CDR3 loop reads CASSSFPSGKEETQYF. The CDR3 bases are TGTGCCAGCAGTTCATTCCCGTCCGGTAAAGAAGAGACCCAGTACTTC. The rearrangement uses TRBV6-6 and TRBJ2-5; D gene unclear. The CDR3 extends over 16 amino acids. V was pared by 4 bases and J by 3 bases, with 18 bases between. Germline V lookup: CDR1 MNHNY, CDR2 SVGAGI (reference sequence).

The V and J genes are TRBV19 and TRBJ1-4; 10 bases match TRBD1. Per the germline V gene, CDR1 is LNHDA and CDR2 is SQIVND (reference sequence). J was trimmed by 7 bases and V by 8 bases; bases with no gene match: 7. The CDR3 extends over 14 amino acids. Here the CDR3 reads CASGDRGVVEKLFF. Here the CDR3 DNA reads TGTGCCAGTGGGGACAGGGGTGTAGTTGAAAAACTGTTTTTT.

For the CDR3, the DNA is TGTGCCAGTAGTTCACAACCAGGACCTCCCACCGGGGAGCTGTTTTTT. Translating gives CASSSQPGPPTGELFF. The chain combines TRBV19 with TRBJ2-2; D gene ambiguous. The V and J ends lost 5 bases and 4 bases respectively, with 17 bases between them. The germline V gene has CDR1 LNHDA and CDR2 SQIVND (reference sequence). CDR3 length: 16 amino acids.

The V call is TRBV6-5, the J call TRBJ2-7; either TRBD1 or TRBD2 may fit D (5 bases each). The germline CDR1 and CDR2 sequences are MNHEY and SVGAGI. V was pared by 0 bases and J by 2 bases, with 14 bases between. This CDR3 is 16 amino acids long. The CDR3 here is CASSYSMGRKAYEQYF. The CDR3 DNA sequence: TGTGCCAGCAGTTACTCGATGGGACGGAAAGCCTACGAGCAGTACTTC.

The V call is TRBV4-1, the J call TRBJ2-3; D gene uncertain. The CDR3 consists of 12 residues. Looked up from germline, CDR1 is MGHRA and CDR2 is YSYEKL. Trimming removed 1 base from V and 6 bases from J, with 5 bases in between. The CDR3 spells CASSQAHDTQYF. The CDR3 region has the DNA TGCGCCAGCAGCCAAGCTCACGATACGCAGTATTTT.

The CDR3 nucleotides are TGTGCCAGCAGTTTGGGAGGGGCTAGTGAGTTAGAGACCCAGTACTTC. It translates to CASSLGGASELETQYF. The chain couples TRBV28 to TRBJ2-5, with TRBD2 identical over 7 bases. Looked up from germline, CDR1 is MDHEN and CDR2 is SYDVKM. The CDR3 sequence is 16 residues long. After removal of 3 bases from V and 4 bases from J, the junction contained 11 bases not matched to a gene.

The J gene is TRBJ2-7, the V gene TRBV27; maybe TRBD2 (5 bases). The CDR3 has 14 amino acids. V lost 6 bases, J lost 5 bases, and 17 bases lay in between. Germline lookup yields CDR1 MNHEY and CDR2 SMNVEV (reference sequence). The CDR3 region is CASSQSGIPNEQYF. Here the CDR3 DNA reads TGTGCCAGCAGCCAGAGCGGTATTCCCAACGAGCAGTACTTC.

This chain joins TRBV15 and TRBJ2-2; a possible D gene is TRBD1 (6 bases). The germline gives CDR1 LNHNV, CDR2 YYDKDF (reference sequence). CDR3 length: 16 amino acids. The ends were cut back, 5 bases at V and 3 bases at J, with 16 bases in the middle. Written as DNA, the CDR3 is TGTGCCACCAGCTTGCGGACAGATCCCTACACCGGGGAGCTGTTTTTT. This codes for CATSLRTDPYTGELFF.

The J gene is TRBJ2-1, the V gene TRBV4-2; 7 bases agree with TRBD2. V lost 4 bases to trimming and J lost 4 bases; unmatched junction nucleotides: 16. The CDR3 has 18 amino acids. From germline, CDR1 is LGHNA and CDR2 YNFKEQ. Here the CDR3 DNA reads TGTGCCAGCAGCCTAAGAAGAAAATCGGGACTACCATACAATGAGCAGTTCTTC. Translation gives CASSLRRKSGLPYNEQFF.

The chain employs TRBV13 and TRBJ2-7; D is perhaps TRBD2 (6 bases). CDR1 and CDR2 (germline): PRHDT, FYEKMQ (reference sequence). Trimming took 2 bases from V and 2 from J, leaving 10 bases between them. The length of the CDR3 is 14 residues. CDR3 coding DNA: TGTGCCAGCAGCTTACTAGCGAGCCCCTACGAGCAGTACTTC. The encoded protein is CASSLLASPYEQYF.

The V and J genes are TRBV19 and TRBJ1-2; no clear D gene. V lost 1 base to trimming and J lost 7 bases, with 16 bases between them. The CDR3 is made up of 15 amino acids. Germline V gene data show CDR1 as LNHDA and CDR2 as SQIVND (reference sequence). The CDR3 DNA is TGTGCCAGTAGTATAGTTATCCGGGCCCCAGGTGGCTACACCTTC. It codes for CASSIVIRAPGGYTF.

The chain couples TRBV25-1 to TRBJ2-3, with D possibly TRBD1 on 6 matching bases. Germline loops: CDR1 MGHDK, CDR2 SYGVNS. V was shortened by 4 bases and J by 3 bases, with 8 bases between the two germline ends. CDR3 length: 13 amino acids. Here the CDR3 reads CASSVRGTDTQYF. The CDR3 nucleotides are TGTGCCAGCAGTGTCAGGGGTACAGATACGCAGTATTTT. Based on the CDR3 plus reference TRBV25-1 and TRBJ2-3, the full variable domain is EADIYQTPRYLVIGTGKKITLECSQTMGHDKMYWYQQDPGMELHLIHYSYGVNSTEKGDLSSESTVSRIRTEHFPLTLESARPSHTSQYLCASSVRGTDTQYFGPGTRLTVL.

The CDR3 DNA reads as TGTGCCAGCAGCCACCCCAGCGGGAGGGCCTACGAGCAGTACTTC. Translation gives CASSHPSGRAYEQYF. J is TRBJ2-7 and V is TRBV11-2; 10 bases map to TRBD2. V gave up 5 bases and J gave up 2 bases; unmatched junction bases: 6. CDR1 is SGHAT and CDR2 is FQNNGV in the germline V gene. This CDR3 has 15 amino acids.

The rearrangement links TRBV29-1 to TRBJ2-7; 14 bases are a match to TRBD2. Germline lookup yields CDR1 SQVTM and CDR2 ANQGSEA. This CDR3 has 17 amino acids. Germline trimming cut 6 bases from V and 0 bases from J; bases unmatched to any gene: 10. The CDR3 DNA is TGCAGCGTCAATTGGCCGGGGACTAGCGGGAGCTCCTACGAGCAGTACTTC. This encodes CSVNWPGTSGSSYEQYF.

V is TRBV5-1 and J is TRBJ2-1; 9 nucleotides match TRBD1. Looked up from germline, CDR1 is SGHRS and CDR2 is YFSETQ. There are 14 residues in the CDR3. The V gene end was trimmed by 2 bases and the J gene end by 8 bases; junction bases not matched to a gene: 5. CDR3 in DNA: TGCGCCAGCAGCTTCCGACAGGGGGTCTATGAGCAGTTCTTC. Protein product: CASSFRQGVYEQFF.

The V and J genes are TRBV27 and TRBJ1-4; possible D gene TRBD1, 5 bases. CDR1 is MNHEY, CDR2 SMNVEV, per germline (reference sequence). This CDR3 has 16 amino acids. V dropped 2 bases and J dropped 8 bases, with 18 bases sitting between them. CDR3 DNA: TGTGCCAGCAGTTTAGGGGGGTGGTCACCGGGGGAAAAACTGTTTTTT. Translated, it gives CASSLGGWSPGEKLFF.

The chain recombines TRBV27 with TRBJ2-7, with TRBD1 matching over 11 bases. This CDR3 is built from 17 residues. Germline V gives CDR1 MNHEY, CDR2 SMNVEV (reference sequence). The V gene end was trimmed by 5 bases and the J gene end by 4 bases; junction bases not matched to a gene: 13. The DNA of the CDR3 is TGTGCCAGCAGTCCCCTCCTGGACAGGGGGCCGTCGTACGAGCAGTACTTC. This translates into CASSPLLDRGPSYEQYF.

The CDR3: CATSREPRGGPVHTGELFF. In DNA form, the CDR3 reads TGTGCCACCAGCAGAGAGCCGAGGGGAGGGCCTGTCCACACCGGGGAGCTGTTTTTT. This chain joins TRBV15 and TRBJ2-2; TRBD2 aligns across 7 bases. Per germline, CDR1 LNHNV and CDR2 YYDKDF (reference sequence). The CDR3 covers 19 residues. The V and J ends lost 0 bases and 3 bases, in that order; junction bases with no gene match: 13.

J is TRBJ1-6 and V is TRBV7-3; 7 bases match TRBD1. The germline gives CDR1 SGHTA, CDR2 FQGTGA. The CDR3 totals 15 residues. Trimming at V came to 5 bases and at J to 8 bases, leaving 9 bases not matched to a gene. CDR3 nucleotide sequence: TGTGCCAGCAGCCAGGAGGGGGCGCGCGATTCACCCCTCCACTTT. It yields the protein CASSQEGARDSPLHF.